The clone carrying this TCR beta chain was found many times. Its target is not known. This sample stems from a study of neurological immune-mediated disorders. This CDR3 region has 14 residues. Germline-derived CDR1 and CDR2 are SQVTM and ANQGSEA. V lost 5 bases to trimming and J lost 0 bases; unmatched junction nucleotides: 3. Findings of the study overall: The multiple sclerosis repertoire cluster had no association with any clinical or MRI feature.

Synthesis of cDNA was accomplished via 5'RACE employing 10-nucleotide random UMIs. MiXCR was run by TCRdb on the 5' RACE reads, yielding one entry per CDR3 protein. The sample consists of about 50,000 distinct CDR3 sequences, approximately 4.1% of them appearing once. Material for sequencing was PBMCs. This clonotype was sampled from a man aged 50 or older with multiple sclerosis. The J gene is TRBJ2-3, the V gene TRBV29-1, with 9 positions matching TRBD2. The CDR3 region is CSVTGTSSTDTQYF. The CDR3 DNA is TGCAGCGTTACCGGGACTAGCAGCACAGATACGCAGTATTTT.